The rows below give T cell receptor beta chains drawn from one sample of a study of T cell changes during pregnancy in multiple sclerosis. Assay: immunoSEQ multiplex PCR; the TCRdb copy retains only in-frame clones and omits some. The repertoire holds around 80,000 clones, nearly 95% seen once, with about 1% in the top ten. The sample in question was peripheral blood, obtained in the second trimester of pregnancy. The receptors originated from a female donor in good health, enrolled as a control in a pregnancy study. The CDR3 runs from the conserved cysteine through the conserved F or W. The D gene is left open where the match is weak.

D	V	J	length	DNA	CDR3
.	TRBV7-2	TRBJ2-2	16	TGTGCCAGCAGCTCCCTCCTCGGAGATCCGCCTACGGAGCTGTTTTTT	CASSSLLGDPPTELFF
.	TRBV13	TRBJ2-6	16	TGTGCCAGCAGCTTCTCTAGTCTCTCTGGGGCCAACGTCCTGACTTTC	CASSFSSLSGANVLTF
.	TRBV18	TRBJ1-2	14	TGTGCCAGCTCACCAACCCCGGGAGCCGATGGCTACACCTTC	CASSPTPGADGYTF
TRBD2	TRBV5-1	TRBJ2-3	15	TGCGCCAGCAGCTTGACTAGCGGTTCGACAGATACGCAGTATTTT	CASSLTSGSTDTQYF
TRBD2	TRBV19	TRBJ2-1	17	TGTGCCAGTAGTGGGGCAGGGAGCGGGGGACCGTACAATGAGCAGTTCTTC	CASSGAGSGGPYNEQFF
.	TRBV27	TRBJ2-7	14	TGTGCCAGCAGTTTTGGGGGGAGCGGCTACGAGCAGTACTTC	CASSFGGSGYEQYF
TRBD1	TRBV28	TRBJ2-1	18	TGTGCCAGCAGTGGGGGACAGGGATGGGGTAGCTCCTACAATGAGCAGTTCTTC	CASSGGQGWGSSYNEQFF
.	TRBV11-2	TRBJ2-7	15	TGTGCCAGCAGCCCAATCGGGACACTATCCTACGAGCAGTACTTC	CASSPIGTLSYEQYF
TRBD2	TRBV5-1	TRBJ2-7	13	TGCGCCAGCAGCTTGGCGGGAGGATTCGAGCAGTACTTC	CASSLAGGFEQYF
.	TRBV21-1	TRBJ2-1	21	TGTGCCAGCAGCACTAAAGAACCCCGTGGACTAGCGGGACCCGAAGGGGGTGAGCAGTTCTTC	CASSTKEPRGLAGPEGGEQFF
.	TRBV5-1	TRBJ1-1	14	TGCGCCAGCAGCTTGGGTAATATCAATCTCGGAGCTTTCTTT	CASSLGNINLGAFF
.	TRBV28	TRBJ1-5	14	TGTGCCAGCAGTTGGACAGTTAGCAATCAGCCCCAGCATTTT	CASSWTVSNQPQHF
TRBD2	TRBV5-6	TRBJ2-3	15	TGTGCCAGCAGCCTCAGCGGGAGGGGCACAGATACGCAGTATTTT	CASSLSGRGTDTQYF
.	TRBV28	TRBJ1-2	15	TGTGCCAGCAGTTTACGCCAGGGGTTCGGCTATGGCTACACCTTC	CASSLRQGFGYGYTF
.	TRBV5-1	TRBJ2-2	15	TGCGCCAGCAGCTATACGGGAGACATCACCGGGGAGCTGTTTTTT	CASSYTGDITGELFF
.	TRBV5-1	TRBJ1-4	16	TGCGCCAGCAGCTTGTATTTTCTACAGGGAGAGGAAAAACTGTTTTTT	CASSLYFLQGEEKLFF